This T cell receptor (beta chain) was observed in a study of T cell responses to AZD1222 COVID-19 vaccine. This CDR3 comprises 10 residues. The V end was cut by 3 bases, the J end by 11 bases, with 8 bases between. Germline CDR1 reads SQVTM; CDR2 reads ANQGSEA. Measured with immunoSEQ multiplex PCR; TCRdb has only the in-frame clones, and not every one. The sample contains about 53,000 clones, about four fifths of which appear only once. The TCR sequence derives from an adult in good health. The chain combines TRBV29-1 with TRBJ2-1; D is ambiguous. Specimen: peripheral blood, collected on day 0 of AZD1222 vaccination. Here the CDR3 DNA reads TGCAGCGTTGAGGCCACCAAGCAGTTCTTC. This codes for CSVEATKQFF.